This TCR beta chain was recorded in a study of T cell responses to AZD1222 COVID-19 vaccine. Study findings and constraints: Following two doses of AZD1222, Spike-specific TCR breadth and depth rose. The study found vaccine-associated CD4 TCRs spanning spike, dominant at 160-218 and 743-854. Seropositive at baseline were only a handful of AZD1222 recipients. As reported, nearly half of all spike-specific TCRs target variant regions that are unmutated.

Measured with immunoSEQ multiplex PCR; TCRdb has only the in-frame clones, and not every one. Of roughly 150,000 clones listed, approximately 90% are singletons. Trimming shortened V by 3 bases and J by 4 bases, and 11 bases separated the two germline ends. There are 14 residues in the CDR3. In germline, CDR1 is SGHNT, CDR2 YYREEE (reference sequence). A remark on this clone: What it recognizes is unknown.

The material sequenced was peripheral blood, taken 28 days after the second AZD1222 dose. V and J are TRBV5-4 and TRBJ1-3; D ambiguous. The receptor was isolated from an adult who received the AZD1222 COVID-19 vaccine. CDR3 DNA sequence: TGTGCCAGCAGCTCCCCAGACTCCGGAAACACCATATATTTT. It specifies CASSSPDSGNTIYF.